The 19 T cell receptor beta chains reported below all come from one sample, sequenced in a study of CD8+ T cells in alopecia areata (dated by TCRdb to 2017 to 2018). This sample's time point label indicates: baseline before oral tofacitinib. Library generation was performed with the immunoSEQ multiplex PCR assay. To provide template for TCR sequencing, every sample had RNA extracted and reverse transcribed into cDNA. TCRdb retrieved this table from immuneACCESS and kept in-frame rearrangements only. Not all clones are present; in checked studies, unresolved V genes account for under half, and no reason is known for the remainder. The sample data list 100,000 to 150,000 clones, and approximately 58% of these were observed just once. 3.5% to 5% of the sample rests with the top ten. Sequencing was performed on CD4+ T cells sorted from blood, taken at week 0. The receptors originated from a human donor with alopecia areata.

The chain joins TRBV5-1 to TRBJ1-1; 11 bases agree with TRBD1. With 4 bases clipped from V and 5 bases from J, the junction kept 4 bases outside the gene matches. Germline loops: CDR1 SGHRS, CDR2 YFSETQ. The CDR3 runs to 14 residues. CDR3 sequence (DNA): TGCGCCAGCAGCCCGGGACAGGGGGGTACTGAAGCTTTCTTT. It encodes CASSPGQGGTEAFF.

This chain joins TRBV19 and TRBJ1-6, with TRBD1 as a possible D gene (5 bases). Trimming shortened V by 11 bases and J by 8 bases, and 31 bases separated the two germline ends. CDR3 length: 18 amino acids. The V gene's germline CDR1 is LNHDA and CDR2 SQIVND (reference sequence). The DNA for the CDR3 is TGTGCCCGAAAATACCCTCGGGACCGCACCCCCAGGGATTCACCCCTCCACTTT. This encodes CARKYPRDRTPRDSPLHF. The variable domain in full, completed from reference TRBV19 and TRBJ1-6, reads DGGITQSPKYLFRKEGQNVTLSCEQNLNHDAMYWYRQDPGQGLRLIYYSQIVNDFQKGDIAEGYSVSREKKESFPLTVTSAQKNPTAFYLCARKYPRDRTPRDSPLHFGNGTRLTVT.

Here the CDR3 reads CASGRYRGLAGELFF. The CDR3 DNA is TGTGCCAGCGGTCGCTACAGGGGGCTGGCCGGGGAGCTGTTTTTT. The V gene is TRBV7-2, the J gene TRBJ2-2, with TRBD1 identical over 9 bases. V shed 8 bases and J 6 bases; nucleotides not matched to a gene: 10. The germline V gene encodes CDR1 SGHTA and CDR2 FQGNSA. The CDR3 spans 15 residues.

Here the CDR3 reads CASSLKSGGLGYQETQYF. The CDR3 region has the DNA TGTGCCAGCAGCTTAAAAAGTGGGGGACTAGGGTACCAAGAGACCCAGTACTTC. The genes are TRBV7-2 and TRBJ2-5; 8 bases align to TRBD2. Germline CDR1 reads SGHTA; CDR2 reads FQGNSA. This CDR3 is 18 amino acids long. V lost 2 bases to trimming and J lost 0 bases; unmatched junction nucleotides: 11.

This clone turned up a few times. The genes are TRBV11-2 and TRBJ2-3; a possible D gene is TRBD1 (6 bases). CDR3 length: 13 amino acids. Trimming pared 11 bases from V and 1 base from J, leaving 13 bases between. Germline values: CDR1 SGHAT, CDR2 FQNNGV. The CDR3 DNA follows: TGTGCCTCCGGGGCAGGGGGCACAGATACGCAGTATTTT. This codes for CASGAGGTDTQYF.

This clone appeared a few times. In DNA form, the CDR3 reads TGTGCCATCAGCTCTCAGGGGGGGACCTACGAGCAGTACTTC. This encodes CAISSQGGTYEQYF. The chain joins TRBV10-3 to TRBJ2-7; D is tentatively TRBD1 or TRBD2 (7 bases each). The CDR3 sequence is 14 residues long. The germline V gene encodes CDR1 ENHRY and CDR2 SYGVKD. The V gene lost 6 bases and the J gene lost 2 bases, with 14 bases spanning the gap.

This clone has more than one count but fewer than ten. V is TRBV25-1 and J is TRBJ1-1; D not certain. This CDR3 is 14 amino acids long. CDR1 is MGHDK and CDR2 is SYGVNS in the germline V gene. V was clipped by 1 base and J by 5 bases, with 11 bases between them. CDR3 in DNA: TGTGCCAGCAGTGAATTAGTAGAGGGAACTGAAGCTTTCTTT. As protein: CASSELVEGTEAFF.

The sample holds many counts of this clone. V is TRBV10-3 and J is TRBJ2-7, with D possibly matching TRBD1 (5 bases). There are 14 residues in the CDR3. The V gene lost 5 bases and the J gene lost 0 bases, with 11 bases spanning the gap. Germline values: CDR1 ENHRY, CDR2 SYGVKD. For the CDR3, the DNA is TGTGCCATCAGTAAGACAGATAGCTCCTACGAGCAGTACTTC. Protein: CAISKTDSSYEQYF.

The V call is TRBV9, the J call TRBJ2-3; D uncertain. Germline values: CDR1 SGDLS, CDR2 YYNGEE. The CDR3 contains 14 residues. Trimming cost V 0 bases and J 6 bases, with 11 bases left between them. The CDR3 nucleotides read TGTGCCAGCAGCGTAGACCCCCAGTCCGATACGCAGTATTTT. The encoded protein is CASSVDPQSDTQYF.

This clone was counted only a few times. V and J are TRBV7-8 and TRBJ2-3; 7 bases align to TRBD2. Germline loops: CDR1 SGHVS, CDR2 FQNEAQ. The CDR3 consists of 16 residues. V lost 4 bases and J lost 2; bases outside the gene matches: 9. Here the CDR3 reads CASSSGLNDYTDTQYF. CDR3 sequence (DNA): TGTGCCAGCAGCTCGGGACTAAACGACTACACAGATACGCAGTATTTT.

The chain has TRBV28 and TRBJ2-1; 9 bases map to TRBD1. The CDR3 runs 16 residues. The ends lost 5 bases at V and 4 bases at J; junction bases unmatched: 9. Germline CDR1 MDHEN, CDR2 SYDVKM. The CDR3 DNA follows: TGTGCCAGCAGTATAACCCATGGGACAGGGTACAATGAGCAGTTCTTC. As protein: CASSITHGTGYNEQFF.

This chain uses TRBV20-1 with TRBJ1-5; a weak D match, TRBD1 (5 bases). Trimming removed 2 bases at V and 6 bases at J, with 5 bases between. The CDR3 runs 11 residues. CDR1 is DFQATT, CDR2 SNEGSKA, per germline (reference sequence). The CDR3 coding sequence is TGCAGTGCTAGACAGGGTCAGCCCCAGCATTTT. Amino acids: CSARQGQPQHF.

The gene calls are TRBV6-1 and TRBJ2-3; D ambiguous. The V gene's germline CDR1 is MNHNS and CDR2 SASEGT. This CDR3 comprises 14 residues. V was pared by 5 bases and J by 1 base, with 10 bases between. The DNA of the CDR3 is TGTGCCAGCAGTAGACTCGACGGCACAGATACGCAGTATTTT. It is translated as CASSRLDGTDTQYF.

This clone appeared many times. Other DNA sequences in the same sample also yield this CDR3. The V and J genes are TRBV29-1 and TRBJ1-2; D is undetermined. The CDR3 consists of 11 residues. Trimming left V 2 bases short and J 4 bases short, with 5 bases between. Germline V lookup: CDR1 SQVTM, CDR2 ANQGSEA. The DNA of the CDR3 is TGCAGCGTTGAAAGGGTCTATGGCTACACCTTC. This translates into CSVERVYGYTF.

This clone has just a few counts. The rearrangement links TRBV18 to TRBJ1-1; a weak D match, TRBD1 (5 bases). V lost 0 bases and J lost 6, with 8 bases in between. The CDR3 contains 13 residues. Germline CDR1 is KGHSH and CDR2 is LQKENI. For the CDR3, the DNA is TGTGCCAGCTCACCACCCGGGGCCGCTGAAGCTTTCTTT. This encodes CASSPPGAAEAFF.

The rearrangement links TRBV2 to TRBJ1-6; the match to TRBD1 covers 7 bases. CDR1 and CDR2 from the germline V gene are SNHLY and FYNNEI. The J segment lost 7 bases and the V segment lost 7 bases, leaving 10 bases of the junction unmatched. The CDR3 totals 15 residues. For the CDR3, the DNA is TGTGCCAGCACGGTGATGGGACAGCAAAATTCACCCCTCCACTTT. Its protein product is CASTVMGQQNSPLHF.

The chain is built from TRBV5-1 and TRBJ2-7; 9 bases are a match to TRBD2. Germline lookup yields CDR1 SGHRS and CDR2 YFSETQ. Trimming removed 2 bases from V and 5 bases from J; junction bases left unmatched: 11. The CDR3 has 16 residues. The CDR3 region has the DNA TGCGCCAGCAGCTTAGGCGGGGGGGACGGGCAGGACGAGCAGTACTTC. The encoded protein is CASSLGGGDGQDEQYF.

The chain recombines TRBV19 with TRBJ2-2; D gene ambiguous. Trimming took 3 bases from V and 0 from J, leaving 5 bases between them. Germline lookup yields CDR1 LNHDA and CDR2 SQIVND (reference sequence). The CDR3 is 14 residues long. CDR3 amino acids: CASSIWSNTGELFF. The CDR3 region has the DNA TGTGCCAGTAGTATCTGGTCGAACACCGGGGAGCTGTTTTTT.

This chain connects TRBV27 to TRBJ1-1; D not resolved. Germline V gene data show CDR1 as MNHEY and CDR2 as SMNVEV (reference sequence). V was shortened by 3 bases and J by 12 bases, with 17 bases between the two germline ends. The CDR3 runs 13 residues. DNA for the CDR3: TGTGCCAGCAGTTTGCGGGTGAAGGCTAAGACTTTCTTT. This translates into CASSLRVKAKTFF.